A selection of T cell receptor beta chains follows, all from one sample in a study of T-cell reconstitution after alpha-beta-depleted transplantation in children. TCRdb analysed the PCR reads with MiXCR anew, one entry per CDR3 protein. The sample consists of about a million distinct CDR3 sequences, under 30% of them appearing once. The source was PBMCs, mostly from graft donor cells, collected 360 days after TCRalphabeta/CD19-depleted stem cell transplant. These TCRs come from a boy in the first two years of life who had a stem cell transplant for SCID, so the T cells may come from the graft donor. The CDR3 runs from the conserved cysteine through the conserved F or W.

>TRBV11-2|TRBJ1-5
CASSTTGRNNQPQHF
>TRBV4-2|TRBJ2-1
CASSRGSGGSSYNEQFF
>TRBV5-1|TRBJ2-1
CASSLVRNNEQFF
>TRBV4-3|TRBJ2-7
CASSQDLLYEQYF
>TRBV30|TRBJ1-5
CAWSVGAGNQPQHF
>TRBV5-1|TRBJ2-1
CASSSDQGSYNEQFF
>TRBV7-6|TRBJ1-6
CASSALGTPDVSPLHF
>TRBV5-1|TRBJ2-5
CASSLSGQGAETQYF
>TRBV6-1|TRBJ1-4
CASSVREATNEKLFF
>TRBV20-1|TRBJ2-7
CSATGGQPYEQYF
>TRBV24-1|TRBJ2-1
CATSGGGPLYEQFF
>TRBV12-3/TRBV12-4|TRBJ1-5
CASSQQGSNQPQHF
>TRBV3-1|TRBJ1-4
CASSQSLRGTTNEKLFF
>TRBV3-1|TRBJ2-1
CASSQPVGLAGAGGYNEQFF
>TRBV12-3/TRBV12-4|TRBJ2-5
CASSAGQAQETQYF
>TRBV20-1|TRBJ2-1
CSARDPLASNNEQFF
>TRBV6-2/TRBV6-3|TRBJ1-5
CASSPGTRDQPQHF
>TRBV9|TRBJ2-3
CASSVRRDGNTDTQYF
>TRBV5-1|TRBJ2-5
CASSLPLLDRQNQETQYF
>TRBV7-6|TRBJ2-2
CASSLPEDRPNTGELFF
>TRBV28|TRBJ2-7
CASSPAGTPASWGALSYEQYF
>TRBV9|TRBJ2-1
CASSGLTGSYNEQFF
>TRBV2|TRBJ2-1
CASSAVGSPYNEQFF
>TRBV5-1|TRBJ2-7
CASRYSSGVSYEQYF
>TRBV25-1|TRBJ1-2
CASSEPQEGYGYTF
>TRBV7-9|TRBJ2-5
CASSSLRGKETQYF
>TRBV5-1|TRBJ2-5
CASSPNKLRATQYF
>TRBV3-1|TRBJ2-7
CASRRGLKGYEQYF
>TRBV6-2/TRBV6-3|TRBJ2-7
CASTRAGEGTKQYF
>TRBV10-3|TRBJ1-2
CAISDVLGNYGYTF
>TRBV25-1|TRBJ2-3
CASRAPISTDTQYF
>TRBV29-1|TRBJ2-2
CSVRGGGNTGELFF
>TRBV7-2|TRBJ1-2
CASSLARRLGYGYTF
>TRBV29-1|TRBJ2-5
CSVEGGTGGFETQYF
>TRBV13|TRBJ2-6
CASSSPGLGIGSGANVLTF
>TRBV20-1|TRBJ1-2
CSARDWGWGSAYGYTF
>TRBV5-1|TRBJ1-2
CASSYQQGPGYGYTF
>TRBV18|TRBJ2-5
CASSPIQGVGETQYF
>TRBV28|TRBJ2-3
CASSLGWGPYTDTQYF
>TRBV5-4|TRBJ2-3
CASSLPVTDTQYF
>TRBV29-1|TRBJ2-5
CSVDWGYRETQYF
>TRBV12-3/TRBV12-4|TRBJ2-5
CASSGGDSEQETQYF
>TRBV5-1|TRBJ2-7
CASSLGDSSHRTVIRGEQYF
>TRBV28|TRBJ2-3
CASSFQPTSTDTQYF
>TRBV24-1|TRBJ2-3
CATSDGPLHRADTQYF
>TRBV20-1|TRBJ2-1
CSARKGGRNEQFF
>TRBV29-1|TRBJ2-7
CSVGQGPFSYEQYF
>TRBV5-1|TRBJ2-3
CASSLAFRDFHSSTDTQYF
>TRBV6-6|TRBJ2-1
CASSYRRNEQFF
>TRBV3-1|TRBJ2-3
CASSRGQGPPTDTQYF
>TRBV6-6|TRBJ1-1
CASVQGVTEAFF
>TRBV29-1|TRBJ2-2
CSVGHSTGELFF
>TRBV5-1|TRBJ2-1
CASRPQTSIYNEQFF
>TRBV28|TRBJ2-7
CASSNDKGFPSGYF
>TRBV10-3|TRBJ2-2
CAISESPTVGAGELFF
>TRBV6-1|TRBJ2-3
CASSRGTTDTQYF
>TRBV20-1|TRBJ1-5
CSANPRYRGSVGNQPQHF
>TRBV12-3/TRBV12-4|TRBJ1-1
CASSLTSGEAFF
>TRBV29-1|TRBJ2-1
CSVEGRPRMGEQFF
>TRBV5-1|TRBJ1-1
CASSLRRLEMPFF